What follows describes a single TCR beta chain. The target antigen is unknown. The data were obtained in a study of vaccination effects on CD4 cells after COVID-19. General study results and limits: Convalescent patients were few in the study, and early post-infection timepoints were absent. Infection-derived and vaccine-derived clones contracted markedly late after vaccination.

Method: immunoSEQ multiplex PCR; TCRdb's copy keeps in-frame clones and lacks some. The sample contains more than 9,000 clones, about three quarters of which appear only once. Antigen-specific CD4+ T cells were first expanded with viral peptide pools by the ViraFEST assay and only then sequenced. Culture proceeded for under twelve days, and CD4+ T cells were then isolated. Participants got two doses of BNT162b2 or mRNA-1273 vaccine. Sequences were derived from CD4+ T cells from PBMCs cultured with SARS-CoV-2 spike peptides, sampled after COVID-19 vaccination. The sequence was collected from a human donor who received a COVID-19 vaccine.

The CDR3 nucleotides are TGTGCCAGCAGTGAAACCAAGGGGATGGACACCATATATTTT. It is translated as CASSETKGMDTIYF. The genes are TRBV6-1 and TRBJ1-3; weak D call: TRBD1 (5 bases). V shed 2 bases and J shed 8 bases, with 13 bases lying between them. The CDR3 runs to 14 residues. Germline-derived CDR1 and CDR2 are MNHNS and SASEGT.